This T cell receptor (beta chain) derives from a study of cytomegalovirus exposure and HLA in healthy donors. Findings and caveats of the study: Listed as cytomegalovirus-associated were 150 to 200 TCR beta chains. Within the 90 to 150 validation repertoires, first-cohort TCR clusters tended to co-occur, according to a later analysis. While the bulk of TCR sequences proved rare, some public TCRs turned up in many donors.

Looked up from germline, CDR1 is SGHVS and CDR2 is FNYEAQ. CDR3 size: 14 residues. Trimming left V 3 bases short and J 2 bases short, with 8 bases between. A word on this clone: Its antigen is unknown.

Separate from the roughly 610-subject first cohort, the roughly 120-subject validation cohort was the one that the donors belonged to. The protocol was immunoSEQ multiplex PCR, while the TCRdb copy is restricted to in-frame clones and leaves out a portion. This table has approximately 100,000 clones, 85% to 90% appearing once. This TCR derives from a woman aged 18-35 years in good health and CMV-seronegative. The chain links TRBV7-6 to TRBJ1-3; unclear D gene. Sequences were obtained from PBMCs. The CDR3 DNA reads as TGTGCCAGCAGCTTGGGAGACACTGGAAACACCATATATTTT. As protein: CASSLGDTGNTIYF.